What follows is one T cell receptor (beta chain) and its context. This sample is part of a study of blood T cell repertoires in COVID-19. CDR3 length equals 12 residues. V gave up 2 bases and J gave up 4 bases, with 6 bases separating them. CDR1 GTSNPN and CDR2 SVGIG come from the germline V gene (reference sequence). The data were produced by immunoSEQ multiplex PCR, yet TCRdb's version contains in-frame clones alone and is incomplete. Here the sample spans nearly 200,000 clones, 70% to 85% being singletons. This clonotype was obtained from a human donor with acute or convalescent COVID-19. The donor label of this sample is uncertain. The specimen sequenced was peripheral blood. The chain has TRBV30 and TRBJ1-3; D unresolved. The CDR3 nucleotides read TGTGCCTGGAGTCAAAAAGGAAACACCATATATTTT. It yields the protein CAWSQKGNTIYF.